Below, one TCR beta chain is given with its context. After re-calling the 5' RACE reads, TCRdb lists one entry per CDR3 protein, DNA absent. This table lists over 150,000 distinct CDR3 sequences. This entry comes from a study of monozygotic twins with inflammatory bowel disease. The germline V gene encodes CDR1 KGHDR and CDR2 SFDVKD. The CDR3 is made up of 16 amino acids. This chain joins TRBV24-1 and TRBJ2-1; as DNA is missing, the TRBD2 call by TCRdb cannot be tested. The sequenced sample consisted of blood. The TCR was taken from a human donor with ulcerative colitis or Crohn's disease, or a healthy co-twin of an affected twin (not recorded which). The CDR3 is CATSETGTSGFNEQFF.